This T cell receptor (beta chain) was sequenced during a study of shared clonotypes between healthy human individuals. Subsets obtained from CD4+ cells comprised CD45RA+ naive and CD45RA-negative memory cells. As originally analysed: Without quality scores, immunoSEQ junctional reads could not be filtered like full-length reads. Assay used: immunoSEQ multiplex PCR; TCRdb lists only in-frame clones, some missing. V, J and clone size derive from that table, while D and trimming were established from the DNA sequence. The table lists 1.4 million or so clones, 98% of them singletons. General study results and limits: Clonotype sharing among donors was thought likely to change with sequencing depth. Depth was large, yet rarefaction showed that sorted-subset sequencing was incomplete.

The V gene end was trimmed by 2 bases and the J gene end by 5 bases; junction bases not matched to a gene: 7. The CDR3 totals 16 residues. The germline V gene encodes CDR1 MGHRA and CDR2 YSYEKL. As to this clone: What it binds is unknown.

This TCR was recovered from a man younger than 45 in good health. The chain is built from TRBV4-1 and TRBJ2-2, with TRBD1 matching over 8 bases. Material for sequencing was naive CD4+ T cells sorted from blood. Noted subset: CD45RA+ positively selected. As DNA, the CDR3 is TGCGCCAGCAGCCAAACCCCCAACAGGGGGACCGGGGAGCTGTTTTTT. Amino acids: CASSQTPNRGTGELFF.